The 32 T cell receptor beta chains below come from one sample, sequenced in a study of CD8 T cells in ankylosing spondylitis. Each CDR3 protein gets one entry after TCRdb re-called the 5' RACE reads with MiXCR. The sample yields approximately 350,000 distinct CDR3 sequences, roughly 20% seen once. Sequencing input: blood, either unsorted or a sorted T cell fraction (not recorded which). The receptors were gathered from a male donor with ankylosing spondylitis or in good health (not recorded which).

J is TRBJ1-2 and V is TRBV30; 7 bases match TRBD1. The CDR3 contains 14 residues. The J segment lost 3 bases and the V segment lost 2 bases, leaving 6 bases of the junction unmatched. CDR1 and CDR2 from the germline V gene are GTSNPN and SVGIG (reference sequence). Written as DNA, the CDR3 is TGTGCCTGGAGTTCCGGACAGGCATACTATGGCTACACCTTC. Protein product: CAWSSGQAYYGYTF.

The V gene is TRBV29-1, the J gene TRBJ2-3; 10 nucleotides line up with TRBD2. CDR1 and CDR2 (germline): SQVTM, ANQGSEA. There are 16 residues in the CDR3. J lost 6 bases, V lost 5 bases, and 14 bases had no gene match. CDR3 bases: TGCAGCGTTCGGGGGGAGAGCGGGGGGGCATCCGATACGCAGTATTTT. It is translated as CSVRGESGGASDTQYF.

This rearrangement joins TRBV7-3 to TRBJ2-1; 9 positions agree with TRBD2. Germline assignment: CDR1 SGHTA and CDR2 FQGTGA. The J segment lost 1 base and the V segment lost 3 bases, leaving 4 bases of the junction unmatched. The CDR3 loop spans 16 amino acids. The CDR3: CASSFGGGASYNEQFF. CDR3 nucleotides: TGTGCCAGCAGCTTTGGCGGGGGGGCTTCCTACAATGAGCAGTTCTTC.

The rearrangement joins TRBV20-1 to TRBJ1-4, with TRBD1 as a possible D gene (5 bases). Trimming pared 6 bases from V and 4 bases from J, leaving 15 bases between. The CDR3 totals 14 residues. The germline V gene has CDR1 DFQATT and CDR2 SNEGSKA (reference sequence). The CDR3 sequence: CSASPDSGNEKLFF. The CDR3 DNA reads as TGCAGTGCCTCGCCTGACAGCGGTAATGAAAAACTGTTTTTT.

The gene calls are TRBV20-1 and TRBJ2-7, with 7 bases matching TRBD1. The germline CDR1 and CDR2 sequences are DFQATT and SNEGSKA (reference sequence). Trimming cost V 3 bases and J 5 bases; bases outside gene matches: 7. This CDR3 region has 13 residues. The DNA of the CDR3 is TGCAGTGCTAGGGGCGGACAGGCCCACGAGCAGTACTTC. Amino acids: CSARGGQAHEQYF.

The V call is TRBV7-3, the J call TRBJ2-3; D gene unclear. CDR1 and CDR2 (germline): SGHTA, FQGTGA. V was pared by 1 base and J by 5 bases, with 7 bases between. The CDR3 extends over 13 amino acids. The DNA of the CDR3 is TGTGCCAGCAGCTTAATTAGTTTAGATACGCAGTATTTT. Translation: CASSLISLDTQYF.

This clonotype was counted between two and nine times. The chain employs TRBV2 and TRBJ2-7; D is possibly TRBD1 (6 bases). Germline V gene sequence: CDR1 SNHLY, CDR2 FYNNEI. The CDR3 contains 14 residues. Trimming took off 6 bases at V and 0 bases at J, with 12 bases between the two ends. The CDR3 sequence: CASRAGTPSYEQYF. DNA of the CDR3: TGTGCCAGCAGAGCCGGGACACCCTCCTACGAGCAGTACTTC.

This clonotype was detected only a few times. The chain has TRBV29-1 and TRBJ1-2, with D perhaps TRBD1 (5 bases). From germline, CDR1 is SQVTM and CDR2 ANQGSEA. There are 13 residues in the CDR3. Trimming pared 4 bases from V and 7 bases from J, leaving 16 bases between. The CDR3 DNA reads TGCAGCGTTGGGGACCCGATGGATGCTGGCTACACCTTC. As protein: CSVGDPMDAGYTF.

This clonotype has a handful of counts. At one boundary the junction diverges from the germline segment, which might be a read error. CDR3 nucleotides: TGTGCCAGCAGTTTGGTCGGTACGGGCAATCACCCCCAGCATTTT. It encodes CASSLVGTGNHPQHF. The V gene is TRBV12-3 or TRBV12-4, the J gene TRBJ1-5, with D unresolved. The CDR3 runs to 15 residues.

In DNA form, the CDR3 reads TGTGCCAGCAGTGAGTACAGGAACACTGAAGCTTTCTTT. It codes for CASSEYRNTEAFF. The V call is TRBV12-3 or TRBV12-4, the J call TRBJ1-1; D gene uncertain. The CDR3 is 13 residues long. V lost 5 bases and J lost 1, with 8 bases in between.

V gene TRBV11-3 combines with J gene TRBJ2-1, with 9 bases identical to TRBD2. Trimming removed 1 base from V and 6 bases from J; junction bases left unmatched: 4. Germline V gene lookup returns CDR1 SGHNT and CDR2 YENEEA. There are 15 residues in the CDR3. The DNA for the CDR3 is TGTGCCAGCAGCTTAGGGCGGGGGGGCATCAATGAGCAGTTCTTC. Encoded protein: CASSLGRGGINEQFF.

This chain links TRBV20-1 with TRBJ1-3; no definite D call. Trimming pared 1 base from V and 4 bases from J, leaving 2 bases between. CDR3 length: 11 amino acids. Per germline, CDR1 DFQATT and CDR2 SNEGSKA (reference sequence). Here the CDR3 DNA reads TGCAGTGCTAGAGTAGGAAACACCATATATTTT. Its protein is CSARVGNTIYF.

As regards this clonotype: Relative to the germline gene, one junction end is altered; a read error may explain this. The rearrangement links TRBV5-6 to TRBJ2-7; D perhaps matches TRBD1 (5 bases). The germline CDR1 and CDR2 sequences are SGHDT and YYEEEE. The CDR3 is 14 residues long. The CDR3 loop reads CAISPGWGAYEQYF. CDR3 DNA: TGTGCCATCAGCCCCGGGTGGGGCGCCTACGAGCAGTACTTC.

This clonotype occurred a few times. The rearrangement links TRBV29-1 to TRBJ2-5; D is tentatively TRBD1 or TRBD2 (5 bases each). The CDR3 has 13 amino acids. V lost 6 bases to trimming and J lost 0 bases, with 11 bases between them. Germline CDR1 and CDR2: SQVTM and ANQGSEA. This CDR3 is CSVWDGYQETQYF. CDR3 coding DNA: TGCAGCGTGTGGGACGGGTACCAAGAGACCCAGTACTTC.

This clonotype was detected only a few times. The CDR3 here is CASSYSYGELFF. The CDR3 DNA sequence: TGTGCCAGCAGTTACTCGTACGGGGAGCTGTTTTTT. This sequence joins TRBV6-2 or TRBV6-3 and TRBJ2-2; D not certain. This CDR3 spans 12 amino acids. The V end was cut by 0 bases, the J end by 7 bases, with 3 bases between. Germline loops: CDR1 MNHEY, CDR2 SVGEGT.

This clonotype has just a few counts. The chain is built from TRBV27 and TRBJ2-7; D is undetermined. The germline CDR1 and CDR2 sequences are MNHEY and SMNVEV (reference sequence). Trimming removed 5 bases at V and 2 bases at J, with 13 bases between. The CDR3 runs to 14 residues. The CDR3: CASSAGSLPYEQYF. Here the CDR3 DNA reads TGTGCCAGCAGTGCCGGGTCTCTTCCCTACGAGCAGTACTTC.

This clonotype was recorded a few times. The V call is TRBV29-1, the J call TRBJ2-7; 7 positions match TRBD1. The ends lost 3 bases at V and 1 base at J; junction bases unmatched: 3. Germline lookup yields CDR1 SQVTM and CDR2 ANQGSEA. The CDR3 is 13 residues long. The CDR3: CSVETGRSYEQYF. DNA of the CDR3: TGCAGCGTTGAGACAGGGAGATCCTACGAGCAGTACTTC.

This clonotype appeared a single time. The chain carries TRBV7-2 and TRBJ2-1; 10 bases are a match to TRBD2. The CDR3 has 14 amino acids. V lost 1 base, J lost 14 bases, and 8 bases stayed unmatched. Germline V gives CDR1 SGHTA, CDR2 FQGNSA. This CDR3 is CASSLVLAGALEFF. CDR3 coding DNA: TGTGCCAGCAGCTTAGTCCTAGCGGGGGCCCTAGAGTTCTTC.

The chain recombines TRBV5-6 with TRBJ2-1; TRBD2 aligns across 13 bases. The CDR3 length is 13 residues. From germline, CDR1 is SGHDT and CDR2 YYEEEE. Trimming took 7 bases from V and 9 from J; bases not matched to a gene: 4. The CDR3 loop is CASGLAGVSEQFF. The CDR3 DNA reads as TGTGCCAGCGGACTAGCGGGGGTCAGTGAGCAGTTCTTC.

Concerning this clonotype itself: The DNA is omitted, as the CDR3 cannot be located on it reliably, and the CDR3 follows TCRdb's listing. V is TRBV20-1 and J is TRBJ2-3; the listed D gene, TRBD1, was not tested against the DNA. The CDR3 is 14 amino acids in total, end residues counted. CDR1 DFQATT and CDR2 SNEGSKA come from the germline V gene (reference sequence). The CDR3 reads CSARFGAGTDTQYF.

The V and J genes are TRBV15 and TRBJ2-3; D might be TRBD2 (5 bases). With 3 bases removed from V and 0 bases from J, the gap between germline ends came to 10 bases. The CDR3 has 15 amino acids. The germline V gene has CDR1 LNHNV and CDR2 YYDKDF (reference sequence). CDR3 sequence reads: CATSSGRGSTDTQYF. The CDR3, as DNA: TGTGCCACCAGCAGTGGTCGGGGTAGCACAGATACGCAGTATTTT. Variable domain in full (rest from reference TRBV15 and TRBJ2-3): DAMVIQNPRYQVTQFGKPVTLSCSQTLNHNVMYWYQQKSSQAPKLLFHYYDKDFNNEADTPDNFQSRRPNTSFCFLDIRSPGLGDTAMYLCATSSGRGSTDTQYFGPGTRLTVL.

In its sample, this clonotype was seen a few times. V is TRBV7-7 and J is TRBJ2-1; TRBD1 aligns across 11 bases. Per the germline V gene, CDR1 is SSHAT and CDR2 is FNYEAQ (reference sequence). This CDR3 has 16 amino acids. V dropped 5 bases and J dropped 7; count of bases not matched to a gene: 10. CDR3 sequence: CASSPREGQGGNEQFF. The CDR3 DNA reads as TGTGCCAGCAGCCCTCGTGAGGGACAGGGGGGGAATGAGCAGTTCTTC.

The genes are TRBV7-9 and TRBJ2-7; perhaps TRBD2 as D (5 bases). CDR1 is SEHNR and CDR2 is FQNEAQ in the germline V gene (reference sequence). CDR3 length equals 15 residues. Deletions cut 4 bases from V and 3 bases from J, with 16 bases between. The CDR3 nucleotides read TGTGCCAGCAGCTCACCGAGCTCGGGAAGCTACGAGCAGTACTTC. This gives the protein CASSSPSSGSYEQYF.

The table lists this clonotype with a few counts. This rearrangement joins TRBV5-8 to TRBJ2-1; D is unclear. From germline, CDR1 is SGHTS and CDR2 YDEGEE. Trimming removed 1 base at V and 7 bases at J, with 9 bases between. The CDR3 is 13 residues long. CDR3 nucleotide sequence: TGTGCCAGCAGCTTGAGCAATGGGAATGAGCAGTTCTTC. This translates into CASSLSNGNEQFF. Together with reference TRBV5-8 and TRBJ2-1, the CDR3 gives the full variable domain: EAGVTQSPTHLIKTRGQQATLRCSPISGHTSVYWYQQALGLGLQFLLWYDEGEERNRGNFPPRFSGRQFPNYSSELNVNALELEDSALYLCASSLSNGNEQFFGPGTRLTVL.

Of note for this clonotype: One junction end disagrees with the germline gene, perhaps due to a read error. The CDR3: CASSQVLAYNEQFF. CDR3 coding DNA: TGTGCCAGCAGCCAAGTGTTGGCCTACAATGAGCAGTTTTTC. This rearrangement joins TRBV3-1 to TRBJ2-1; D is uncertain. The CDR3 has 14 residues. The germline V gene encodes CDR1 LGHDT and CDR2 YNNKEL (reference sequence).

The sample holds a few counts of this clonotype. The chain recombines TRBV20-1 with TRBJ2-1; D is unresolved. V lost 5 bases, J lost 0 bases, and 11 bases lay in between. The CDR3 runs to 14 residues. Germline V lookup: CDR1 DFQATT, CDR2 SNEGSKA (reference sequence). DNA of the CDR3: TGCAGTGCTCAGACGGAAAGCTCCTACAATGAGCAGTTCTTC. It specifies CSAQTESSYNEQFF.

This clonotype has a count of ten or more. V gene TRBV29-1 combines with J gene TRBJ2-5; no definite D call. In germline, CDR1 is SQVTM, CDR2 ANQGSEA. With 4 bases removed from V and 2 bases from J, the gap between germline ends came to 2 bases. The CDR3 covers 10 residues. The CDR3 region is CSVVQETQYF. DNA of the CDR3: TGCAGCGTTGTACAAGAGACCCAGTACTTC.

V gene TRBV12-3 or TRBV12-4 combines with J gene TRBJ2-4; TRBD2 is a possible D gene (7 bases). The CDR3 covers 16 residues. With 2 bases removed from V and 3 bases from J, the gap between germline ends came to 14 bases. The CDR3 here is CASSLWGGQGKNIQYF. In DNA form, the CDR3 reads TGTGCCAGCAGTTTATGGGGGGGGCAAGGCAAAAACATTCAGTACTTC.

The chain joins TRBV10-3 to TRBJ2-2; D is ambiguous. The CDR3 totals 13 residues. V was pared by 2 bases and J by 7 bases, with 8 bases between. Germline CDR1 and CDR2: ENHRY and SYGVKD. This CDR3 reads CAISEPSGGELFF. In DNA form, the CDR3 reads TGTGCCATCAGTGAGCCCTCAGGCGGGGAGCTGTTTTTT.

The table lists this clonotype with a few counts. V and J are TRBV10-3 and TRBJ2-7, with a tentative D call TRBD2 (5 bases). From germline, CDR1 is ENHRY and CDR2 SYGVKD. Trimming took off 2 bases at V and 4 bases at J, with 21 bases between the two ends. There are 17 residues in the CDR3. The DNA of the CDR3 is TGTGCCATCAGTGAGATTGGACTTCCCACCTGGGATTACGAGCAGTACTTC. Translation: CAISEIGLPTWDYEQYF.

This chain connects TRBV30 to TRBJ2-3, with D tentatively TRBD2 (5 bases). V lost 4 bases and J lost 6, with 8 bases in between. The CDR3 covers 11 residues. Germline CDR1 GTSNPN, CDR2 SVGIG (reference sequence). The CDR3 region is CAWNPGDTQYF. The CDR3 DNA reads TGTGCCTGGAACCCGGGGGATACGCAGTATTTT.

The genes are TRBV3-1 and TRBJ1-6, with 8 nucleotides matching TRBD1. The CDR3 has 15 amino acids. CDR1 and CDR2 (germline): LGHDT, YNNKEL (reference sequence). V lost 0 bases, J lost 7 bases, and 2 bases stayed unmatched. CDR3: CASSQDRGPNSPLHF. CDR3 bases: TGTGCCAGCAGCCAAGACAGGGGGCCGAATTCACCCCTCCACTTT.